The TCR beta chain described here comes from a study of tumor-infiltrating T cells and Merkel cell polyomavirus (dated by TCRdb to about 2017). Broadly, across the study: In Merkel cell carcinoma patients, the study investigated CD8+ T cells specific for the Merkel cell polyomavirus KLL epitope. Varying disease stages were represented at patient presentation, and patients were followed for a median of about 2.8 years (range 1.1 to 6.0 years). The therapies patients received were varied and non-standardized, including chemotherapy, radiation and immunotherapies. In 14 samples, KLL-tetramer-sorted cells taken from blood or tumor-infiltrating lymphocytes underwent TRB sequencing, as did about eleven matched whole-tumor samples. The majority of whole-tumor samples consisted of roughly 25-micron curls cut from formalin-fixed, paraffin-embedded tissue blocks. In the whole study, one tumor sample was a frozen nodal tumor digest, and another tumor sample was a flash-frozen core biopsy of a metastasis. What the research found in general, with its limitations: KLL-specific TRB repertoires were found to be diverse and largely private, with only one public clonotype, shared by two patients, identified among several hundred unique sequences. Only a single viral epitope was studied, so T cells against other Merkel cell polyomavirus epitopes were not captured. One limitation of the study is the small sample size (n of about eleven patients). Significantly improved MCC-specific survival was associated with a higher intratumoral fraction of KLL-specific T cells (roughly 1.9-20% versus about 0-0.15%). A significant MCC-specific survival advantage (P = 0.0051) was associated with tumors having more unique KLL-specific clonotypes (roughly 5-110 vs 0-3).

Of note for this clone: This clone's antigen is unknown. Base qualities are not at hand, and no much larger clone is one base apart.

Libraries were built with the immunoSEQ multiplex PCR assay. Adaptive Biotechnologies (Seattle, WA) carried out the genomic DNA extraction, TRB sequencing and normalization. For the original study's pipeline: Clonality was computed as one minus Shannon entropy of productive TRB sequences normalized by log2 of unique productive sequences. To identify KLL-specific clonotypes in tumors, TCRbeta CDR3 amino acid sequences were matched against the sequences from the tetramer-sorted sample of each patient. In TCRdb, the immuneACCESS table is reduced to in-frame sequences with V and J assigned. These tables do not hold every clone; where another copy was compared, an unresolved V gene accounts for under half, and the others remain unexplained. The D gene and trimming were derived from the DNA, and the V and J assignments and clone size from that table. This sample holds about 25,000 clones; approximately 90% were observed only once. The top ten clones comprise around 2.8% of the sample.

Robust positive staining for Merkel cell polyomavirus Large T antigen was observed by immunohistochemistry in the tumors of all patients. The study included about 11 Merkel cell carcinoma patients whose blood and/or cultured TIL contained robust KLL-tetramer+ populations exceeding 0.04% of CD8+ T cells. All patients were identified as Caucasian, and a median age of approximately 60 years (range about 45 to 77 years) was recorded. Lymph node tumors were analyzed for patients with unknown primaries presenting with nodal disease, or where primary tissue was insufficient. Cut back by 5 bases and 4 bases, the V and J ends lie 17 bases apart. Based on the germline V gene (reference sequence), the CDR1 and CDR2 sequences are LNHDA and SQIVND. Taken from cysteine to phenylalanine, the CDR3 has 15 residues. Of the read, only the CDR3 DNA is kept; its 45 bases are in frame from base 1.

What was sequenced was lymph node tissue. This receptor was taken from a man aged 45-60 years with Merkel cell carcinoma. The sequence links TRBV19 to TRBJ1-1; no D gene can be assigned with confidence. CDR3 reads: CASSASVVVFTEAFF. The DNA sequence reads TGTGCCAGTAGTGCCTCGGTCGTAGTGTTCACTGAAGCTTTCTTT.